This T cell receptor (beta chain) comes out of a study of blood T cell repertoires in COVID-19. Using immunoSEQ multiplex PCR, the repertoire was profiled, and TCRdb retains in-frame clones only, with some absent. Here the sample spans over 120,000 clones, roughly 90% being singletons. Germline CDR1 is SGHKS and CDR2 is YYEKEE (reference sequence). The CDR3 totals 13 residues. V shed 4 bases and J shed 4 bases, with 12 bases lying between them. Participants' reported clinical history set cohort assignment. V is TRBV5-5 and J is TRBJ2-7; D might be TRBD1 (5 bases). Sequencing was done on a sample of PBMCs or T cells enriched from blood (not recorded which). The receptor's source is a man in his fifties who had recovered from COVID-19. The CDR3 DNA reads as TGTGCCAGCAGCCGCCAGGGCGGATACGAGCAGTACTTC. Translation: CASSRQGGYEQYF.